These 28 T cell receptor beta chains were sequenced from one sample in a study of T cell responses to AZD1222 COVID-19 vaccine. The method was immunoSEQ multiplex PCR; TCRdb's version includes in-frame clones alone and lacks a portion of them. Among 110,000 to 150,000 clones listed, roughly nine tenths were seen once. Sequences were derived from peripheral blood, sampled on day 0 of AZD1222 vaccination. These receptors all come from an adult in good health.

V usage is TRBV10-2 and J usage is TRBJ1-1, with 9 positions matching TRBD1. The CDR3 has 15 amino acids. The germline gives CDR1 WSHSY, CDR2 SAAADI. V was clipped by 11 bases and J by 1 base; unmatched bases: 11. CDR3 coding DNA: TGCGCCTCTGGGGGGACAGGGATGGGGAACACTGAAGCTTTCTTT. Encoded protein: CASGGTGMGNTEAFF.

V usage is TRBV10-3 and J usage is TRBJ1-1; possible D gene TRBD1, 5 bases. CDR1 is ENHRY, CDR2 SYGVKD, per germline. Trimming took off 0 bases at V and 7 bases at J, with 12 bases between the two ends. The CDR3 is 14 amino acids. The chain's CDR3 is CAISESASRGEAFF. As DNA, the CDR3 is TGTGCCATCAGTGAGTCGGCCTCGAGGGGTGAAGCTTTCTTT.

This chain joins TRBV5-1 and TRBJ1-3, with D perhaps matching TRBD1 (5 bases). The length of the CDR3 is 15 residues. V dropped 3 bases and J dropped 1 base, with 11 bases sitting between them. Germline V gene lookup returns CDR1 SGHRS and CDR2 YFSETQ. The CDR3 sequence is CASSSPGGSGNTIYF. CDR3 nucleotides: TGCGCCAGCAGCTCCCCTGGGGGGTCTGGAAACACCATATATTTT.

Only a few counts were recorded for this clone. This chain uses TRBV6-5 with TRBJ1-2, with 8 bases lining up with TRBD1. CDR3 length equals 14 residues. Germline-derived CDR1 and CDR2 are MNHEY and SVGAGI. V was clipped by 2 bases and J by 4 bases; unmatched bases: 3. The CDR3 spells CASSYADRVYGYTF. DNA for the CDR3: TGTGCCAGCAGTTACGCGGACAGGGTCTATGGCTACACCTTC.

The chain is built from TRBV18 and TRBJ1-2; D unclear. The V gene's germline CDR1 is KGHSH and CDR2 LQKENI. Trimming shortened V by 5 bases and J by 0 bases, and 7 bases separated the two germline ends. This CDR3 is 13 amino acids long. The CDR3, as DNA: TGTGCCAGCTCAATTCCCCCTAACTATGGCTACACCTTC. Translation: CASSIPPNYGYTF. Full variable domain (outside the CDR3, taken from reference TRBV18 and TRBJ1-2): NAGVMQNPRHLVRRRGQEARLRCSPMKGHSHVYWYRQLPEEGLKFMVYLQKENIIDESGMPKERFSAEFPKEGPSILRIQQVVRGDSAAYFCASSIPPNYGYTFGSGTRLTVV.

This chain uses TRBV3-1 (or the pseudogene TRBV3-2) with TRBJ2-7; D is perhaps TRBD1 (6 bases). Trimming pared 1 base from V and 3 bases from J, leaving 13 bases between. The CDR3 totals 15 residues. Germline V gene lookup returns CDR1 LGHDT and CDR2 YNNKEL (reference sequence). The CDR3 DNA sequence: TGTGCCAGCAGCCAAGGGCCAGGGGCCCACTACGAGCAGTACTTC. Translating gives CASSQGPGAHYEQYF.

The V and J genes are TRBV28 and TRBJ1-3; no clear D gene. CDR3 length: 17 amino acids. V was pared by 6 bases and J by 0 bases, with 18 bases between. The germline gives CDR1 MDHEN, CDR2 SYDVKM. The CDR3 region is CASRKAIGNISGNTIYF. DNA for the CDR3: TGTGCCAGCAGGAAGGCGATTGGGAATATCTCTGGAAACACCATATATTTT.

V and J are TRBV6-5 and TRBJ2-3; 10 bases line up with TRBD2. The CDR3 is 15 amino acids. Germline lookup yields CDR1 MNHEY and CDR2 SVGAGI. Trimming took 7 bases from V and 2 from J; bases not matched to a gene: 6. CDR3 sequence: CASKLAGLLTDTQYF. In nucleotides, the CDR3 is TGTGCCAGCAAACTAGCGGGACTACTCACAGATACGCAGTATTTT.

This clone was counted a single time. This chain uses TRBV27 with TRBJ1-1; no firm D call. The V gene's germline CDR1 is MNHEY and CDR2 SMNVEV (reference sequence). V gave up 6 bases and J gave up 5 bases, with 13 bases separating them. The CDR3 contains 13 residues. CDR3 sequence (DNA): TGTGCCAGCAGAAACTACGGAGTTACTGAAGCTTTCTTT. Its translation: CASRNYGVTEAFF.

This chain joins TRBV19 and TRBJ2-3, with D perhaps TRBD1 or TRBD2 (6 bases each). Trimming took 4 bases from V and 2 from J, leaving 16 bases between them. In germline, CDR1 is LNHDA, CDR2 SQIVND (reference sequence). The CDR3 extends over 16 amino acids. The CDR3 DNA sequence: TGTGCCAGTAGTAGTACTAGCAGGGGTCACACAGATACGCAGTATTTT. This sequence encodes CASSSTSRGHTDTQYF.

The rearrangement uses TRBV5-1 and TRBJ2-1; D uncertain. V lost 4 bases, J lost 5 bases, and 16 bases lay in between. From germline, CDR1 is SGHRS and CDR2 YFSETQ. This CDR3 comprises 15 residues. CDR3 sequence reads: CASSPTSRRDNEQFF. The CDR3, as DNA: TGCGCCAGCAGCCCTACGAGTAGACGGGACAATGAGCAGTTCTTC.

The chain carries TRBV6-1 and TRBJ2-5; D is perhaps TRBD1 (6 bases). Per germline, CDR1 MNHNS and CDR2 SASEGT. V dropped 1 base and J dropped 5 bases, with 14 bases sitting between them. This CDR3 has 15 residues. CDR3 sequence (DNA): TGTGCCAGCAGTGAAGGATGGGGGCGCGGGGAGACCCAGTACTTC. As protein: CASSEGWGRGETQYF.

This rearrangement joins TRBV6-4 to TRBJ2-1; no reliable D call. In germline, CDR1 is MRHNA, CDR2 SNTAGT. Trimming left V 6 bases short and J 9 bases short, with 18 bases between. CDR3 length: 14 residues. DNA of the CDR3: TGTGCCAGCAGGAGTAGTGGCAGAGCCACTGAGCAGTTCTTC. It encodes CASRSSGRATEQFF.

The DNA for the CDR3 is TGTGCCAGCAGTGACAACATACGGGACTCAGATACGCAGTATTTT. Translating gives CASSDNIRDSDTQYF. This sequence joins TRBV6-1 and TRBJ2-3; a possible D gene is TRBD2 (6 bases). CDR1 is MNHNS and CDR2 is SASEGT in the germline V gene. This CDR3 contains 15 residues. Trimming left V 3 bases short and J 4 bases short, with 14 bases between.

The rearrangement links TRBV5-8 to TRBJ2-7; possibly TRBD1 for D (5 bases). V was shortened by 2 bases and J by 3 bases, with 12 bases between the two germline ends. The CDR3 length is 14 residues. The V gene's germline CDR1 is SGHTS and CDR2 YDEGEE. This CDR3 reads CASSFWTSLYEQYF. CDR3 nucleotide sequence: TGTGCCAGCAGCTTTTGGACATCTCTCTACGAGCAGTACTTC.

This chain connects TRBV7-9 to TRBJ1-1; D unresolved. This CDR3 contains 13 residues. CDR1 SEHNR and CDR2 FQNEAQ come from the germline V gene (reference sequence). Trimming stripped 5 bases from V and 0 bases from J, with 7 bases between. CDR3 residues: CASSLYVNTEAFF. The CDR3 coding sequence is TGTGCCAGCAGCCTGTACGTGAACACTGAAGCTTTCTTT.

This clone was recorded once. V gene TRBV10-3 combines with J gene TRBJ1-2; TRBD1 might be the D (6 bases). The germline V gene encodes CDR1 ENHRY and CDR2 SYGVKD. The V and J ends lost 4 bases and 1 base respectively, with 16 bases between them. CDR3 length: 16 amino acids. The CDR3, as DNA: TGTGCCATCAGTGCAGACCCGGGACACCGTAACTATGGCTACACCTTC. Its translation is CAISADPGHRNYGYTF.

The CDR3 DNA is TGTGCCAGCAGTTTAGGAACAGGGGGAGATGGTGAAAAACTGTTTTTT. This translates into CASSLGTGGDGEKLFF. This chain uses TRBV28 with TRBJ1-4; 8 nucleotides line up with TRBD1. The germline CDR1 and CDR2 sequences are MDHEN and SYDVKM. The CDR3 is 16 amino acids. J was trimmed by 7 bases and V by 2 bases; bases with no gene match: 9.

The rearrangement joins TRBV6-5 to TRBJ1-2; the D gene is possibly TRBD1 (6 bases). Trimming cost V 2 bases and J 8 bases, with 12 bases left between them. The germline V gene encodes CDR1 MNHEY and CDR2 SVGAGI. This CDR3 spans 13 amino acids. CDR3 sequence (DNA): TGTGCCAGCAGTTACGGACAGAGCACGGGCTACACCTTC. Amino acids: CASSYGQSTGYTF.

The chain has TRBV7-9 and TRBJ1-1; no firm D call. The V gene lost 6 bases and the J gene lost 4 bases, with 12 bases spanning the gap. The CDR3 covers 13 residues. Per the germline V gene, CDR1 is SEHNR and CDR2 is FQNEAQ (reference sequence). The CDR3 reads CASREALGTEAFF. The CDR3 nucleotides are TGTGCCAGCAGGGAGGCCCTGGGCACTGAAGCTTTCTTT. Full variable domain (remainder filled in from reference TRBV7-9 and TRBJ1-1): DTGVSQNPRHKITKRGQNVTFRCDPISEHNRLYWYRQTLGQGPEFLTYFQNEAQLEKSRLLSDRFSAERPKGSFSTLEIQRTEQGDSAMYLCASREALGTEAFFGQGTRLTVV.

The rearrangement joins TRBV7-2 to TRBJ1-1; possibly TRBD1 for D (6 bases). The CDR3 runs to 14 residues. V dropped 7 bases and J dropped 0 bases, with 12 bases sitting between them. In germline, CDR1 is SGHTA, CDR2 FQGNSA. DNA for the CDR3: TGTGCCAGCACGGGGGGCCTTATGAACACTGAAGCTTTCTTT. This codes for CASTGGLMNTEAFF.

V and J are TRBV6-1 and TRBJ1-3; no reliable D call. Germline V lookup: CDR1 MNHNS, CDR2 SASEGT. V was trimmed by 2 bases and J by 0 bases, leaving 14 bases between them. The CDR3 covers 17 residues. The CDR3 DNA follows: TGTGCCAGCAGTGAAAGGAGGGTGACCAACTCTGGAAACACCATATATTTT. As protein: CASSERRVTNSGNTIYF.

J is TRBJ2-7 and V is TRBV4-2; 7 bases fit TRBD2. With V trimmed by 1 base and J by 1 base, 1 base remained unmatched. The CDR3 is made up of 14 amino acids. Germline lookup yields CDR1 LGHNA and CDR2 YNFKEQ. CDR3 region: CASSQVGGSYEQYF. DNA for the CDR3: TGTGCCAGCAGCCAAGTGGGGGGGTCCTACGAGCAGTACTTC.

The chain is built from TRBV20-1 and TRBJ2-3; 7 nucleotides match TRBD2. The CDR3 is 16 amino acids. The J segment lost 5 bases and the V segment lost 3 bases, leaving 14 bases of the junction unmatched. Germline loops: CDR1 DFQATT, CDR2 SNEGSKA (reference sequence). The DNA for the CDR3 is TGCAGTGCTAGTCTCCCGACCGGGCGGGAGAAAGATACGCAGTATTTT. Residues: CSASLPTGREKDTQYF.

V is TRBV12-3 or TRBV12-4 and J is TRBJ1-2, with D tentatively TRBD1 (6 bases). V lost 5 bases and J 8 bases, leaving 15 bases between the germline ends. CDR3 length: 13 residues. Here the CDR3 DNA reads TGTGCCAGCAGTACCCCGGGGGGGCGCGGCTACACCTTC. Amino acids: CASSTPGGRGYTF.

This clone has more than one count but fewer than ten. This chain connects TRBV10-1 to TRBJ2-7; unclear D gene. CDR1 is WNHNN, CDR2 SYGVQD, per germline (reference sequence). Trimming took off 3 bases at V and 0 bases at J, with 6 bases between the two ends. The CDR3 length is 13 residues. CDR3: CASSEPSSYEQYF. The CDR3, as DNA: TGCGCCAGCAGTGAACCAAGCTCCTACGAGCAGTACTTC.

J is TRBJ1-6 and V is TRBV5-1; D is undetermined. Germline V gives CDR1 SGHRS, CDR2 YFSETQ. The CDR3 loop spans 12 amino acids. With 2 bases removed from V and 9 bases from J, the gap between germline ends came to 6 bases. CDR3 region: CASSFQSSPLHF. In nucleotides, the CDR3 is TGCGCCAGCAGCTTCCAGAGTTCACCCCTCCACTTT.

The CDR3 reads CASSLDGGRGSYEQYF. DNA of the CDR3: TGTGCCAGCAGCTTAGACGGTGGCAGGGGGTCCTACGAGCAGTACTTC. J is TRBJ2-7 and V is TRBV7-2, with 7 bases matching TRBD1. Germline V CDR1 and CDR2: SGHTA, FQGNSA. This CDR3 spans 16 amino acids. V dropped 1 base and J dropped 1; count of bases not matched to a gene: 7. The whole variable domain, filled in from reference TRBV7-2 and TRBJ2-7, reads GAGVSQSPSNKVTEKGKDVELRCDPISGHTALYWYRQSLGQGLEFLIYFQGNSAPDKSGLPSDRFSAERTGGSVSTLTIQRTQQEDSAVYLCASSLDGGRGSYEQYFGPGTRLTVT.